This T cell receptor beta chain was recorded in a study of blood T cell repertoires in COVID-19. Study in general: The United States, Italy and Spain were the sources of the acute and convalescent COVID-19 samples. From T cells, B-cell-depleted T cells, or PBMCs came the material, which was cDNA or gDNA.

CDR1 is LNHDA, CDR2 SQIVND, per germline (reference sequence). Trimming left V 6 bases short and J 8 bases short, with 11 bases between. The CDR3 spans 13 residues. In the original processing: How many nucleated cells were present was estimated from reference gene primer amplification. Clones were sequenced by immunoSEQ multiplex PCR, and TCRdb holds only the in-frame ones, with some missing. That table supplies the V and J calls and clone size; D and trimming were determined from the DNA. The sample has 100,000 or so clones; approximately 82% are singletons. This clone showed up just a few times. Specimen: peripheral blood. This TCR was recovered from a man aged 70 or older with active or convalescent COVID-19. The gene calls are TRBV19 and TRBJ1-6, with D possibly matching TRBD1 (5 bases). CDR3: CASRGDSYSPLHF. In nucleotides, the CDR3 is TGTGCCAGTAGAGGGGATTCCTATTCACCCCTCCACTTT.